This T cell receptor beta chain was identified in a study of control samples from healthy donors and cancer patients. V was clipped by 3 bases and J by 2 bases; unmatched bases: 10. This CDR3 spans 18 amino acids. Germline assignment: CDR1 ENHRY and CDR2 SYGVKD. TCRdb keeps only in-frame clones here, not all; method: immunoSEQ multiplex PCR. The sample holds about 130,000 clones; 90% are singletons and the top ten take around 2.3%. Sample: blood. The sequence came from a man aged 40-50 years in good health. V usage is TRBV10-3 and J usage is TRBJ1-2; 12 bases line up with TRBD1. The CDR3 coding sequence is TGTGCCATCAGTGACCCGGGACAGGGGGCAGTTAGGAACTATGGCTACACCTTC. It codes for CAISDPGQGAVRNYGYTF.